A selection of T cell receptor beta chains follows, all from one sample in a study of response to subunit inactivated influenza vaccine. TCRdb reanalysed the RT-PCR reads using MiXCR and keeps one entry per CDR3 protein. The table lists around 490,000 distinct CDR3 sequences, roughly 8.2% of them singletons, with 10% to 15% in the top ten. Source: PBMCs from blood, taken around 25 months after vaccination. The receptors were gathered from a man aged 50-75 years who received an inactivated influenza vaccine. Each CDR3 is given with its conserved first and last residue. A D gene is named only where the DNA matches it firmly. Only some rows state a clone size, as once, few, many or a class for expanded clones.

-	15	TRBV28	TRBJ2-3	many	TGTGCCAGCAGTTTGGCAGGGAGAGGCACAGATACGCAGTATTTT	CASSLAGRGTDTQYF
-	15	TRBV25-1	TRBJ2-7	-	TGTGCCAGCTCCGCGGGGACTCAGCCTTCCTACGAGCAGTACTTC	CASSAGTQPSYEQYF
-	18	TRBV20-1	TRBJ1-1	few	TGCAGTGCTAGAGATCCCCAGACGTTGACCGTCAGCAACACTGAAGCTTTCTTT	CSARDPQTLTVSNTEAFF
-	15	TRBV5-1	TRBJ1-1	many	TGCGCCAGCAGCTTGGAACAGGCGGCGAACACTGAAGCTTTCTTT	CASSLEQAANTEAFF
-	13	TRBV6-2/TRBV6-3	TRBJ1-1	-	TGTGCCAGCAGACCGGGTAGGGACACTGAAGCTTTCTTT	CASRPGRDTEAFF
-	11	TRBV20-1	TRBJ2-3	few	TGCAGTGCCACCTGGACAGATACGCAGTATTTT	CSATWTDTQYF
-	14	TRBV4-1	TRBJ2-7	many	TGCGCCAGCAGCCAAGAGGAGAGAGGTTTTGGGCAGTACTTC	CASSQEERGFGQYF
TRBD1	18	TRBV4-1	TRBJ2-5	few	TGCGCCAGCAGCCAAGACCCAAGGGACAGGGGGCAATTTTCGACCCAGTACTTC	CASSQDPRDRGQFSTQYF
-	14	TRBV5-6	TRBJ1-3	many	TGTGCCAGCAGCGCACAGGGCTCTGGAAACACCATATATTTT	CASSAQGSGNTIYF
TRBD1	12	TRBV18	TRBJ1-2	few	TGTGCCAGCTCTGGGACAGACGGTGGCTACACCTTC	CASSGTDGGYTF
-	13	TRBV27	TRBJ1-1	few	TGTGCCAGCAGTCAACTAAGGGGTACTGAAGCTTTCTTT	CASSQLRGTEAFF
TRBD2	17	TRBV4-3	TRBJ2-3	few	TGCGCCAGCAGCCAAGATTATCGGCGGGAGCGTGGAGATACGCAGTATTTT	CASSQDYRRERGDTQYF
TRBD1	14	TRBV12-3/TRBV12-4	TRBJ2-3	many	TGTGCCAGCAGCTATGACAGGGGACCAGATACGCAGTATTTT	CASSYDRGPDTQYF
TRBD1	15	TRBV20-1	TRBJ2-5	few	TGCAGTGCTAGTCCCGGGACAGGGGGCCGAGAGACCCAGTACTTC	CSASPGTGGRETQYF
-	13	TRBV11-3	TRBJ2-2	many	TGTGCCAGCAGCCTGAGGGGGTCCGGGGAGCTGTTTTTT	CASSLRGSGELFF
TRBD2	17	TRBV3-1	TRBJ2-5	many	TGTGCCAGCAGCCAAGAGGCGCTAGCGGGAGTCTACGAGACCCAGTACTTC	CASSQEALAGVYETQYF
-	15	TRBV30	TRBJ2-7	few	TGTGCCTGGAGTGTAAGCGGGCCGACATCCTACGAGCAGTACTTC	CAWSVSGPTSYEQYF
-	16	TRBV6-1	TRBJ2-1	-	TGTGCCAGCAGTACGGACGGGAAATTCTCCTACAATGAGCAGTTCTTC	CASSTDGKFSYNEQFF
TRBD1	16	TRBV6-1	TRBJ2-3	few	TGTGCCAGCCTCATCCGAAGGGGGCCTAGCACAGATACGCAGTATTTT	CASLIRRGPSTDTQYF
-	17	TRBV7-9	TRBJ1-6	few	TGTGCCAGCAGCGAACAGGGTTTTCGGTCCTATAATTCACCCCTCCACTTT	CASSEQGFRSYNSPLHF
TRBD1	13	TRBV7-9	TRBJ1-1	-	TGTGCCAGCAGGGGATCAGGGGGCACTGAAGCTTTCTTT	CASRGSGGTEAFF
-	13	TRBV12-3/TRBV12-4	TRBJ1-2	many	TGTGCCAGCAGTTTCGGACGGCTTTATGGCTACACCTTC	CASSFGRLYGYTF
TRBD1	15	TRBV3-1	TRBJ1-6	-	TGTGCCAGCAGCCAGACCGGGACAGGGGATTCACCCCTCCACTTT	CASSQTGTGDSPLHF
TRBD1	14	TRBV5-1	TRBJ2-1	many	TGCGCCAGCAGCTTGCAGGGGGTCAGGAATGAGCAGTTCTTC	CASSLQGVRNEQFF
-	11	TRBV28	TRBJ2-1	few	TGTGCCAGCAGTTCGCCCGAGGGTAGGTTCTTC	CASSSPEGRFF
-	13	TRBV28	TRBJ1-5	-	TGTGCCAGCAGGATGGGTAGCAATCAGCCCCAGCATTTT	CASRMGSNQPQHF
-	19	TRBV5-6	TRBJ2-5	few	TGTGCCAGCAGCTTCATTGTCTCCCGGACAGACCCAAGGGGGAAGACCCAGTACTTC	CASSFIVSRTDPRGKTQYF
TRBD2	15	TRBV12-3/TRBV12-4	TRBJ2-1	few	TGTGCCAGCAGTTCCGGGACTAGCGGGAGTTTGGGGCAGTTCTTC	CASSSGTSGSLGQFF
-	16	TRBV4-1	TRBJ1-6	many	TGCGCCAGCAGCCACACGGGAACTCCGAGTAATTCACCCCTCCACTTT	CASSHTGTPSNSPLHF